Below, 25 T cell receptor beta chains from the same sample are listed, as sequenced in a study of T-cell reconstitution after alpha-beta-depleted transplantation in children. Unique molecular identifiers were incorporated into the prepared TCRbeta library. TCRdb reanalysed the PCR reads using MiXCR and keeps one entry per CDR3 protein. The sample holds fewer than 750,000 distinct CDR3 sequences, roughly 24% seen once. Sequencing used PBMCs, mostly from graft donor cells, obtained 360 days after TCRalphabeta/CD19-depleted stem cell transplant. Receptors originate from a boy in the first two years of life who had a stem cell transplant for acute myeloid leukemia, so the T cells may come from the graft donor.

Concerning this clonotype itself: This may be a read error: a much more frequent sequence differs by one nucleotide. This rearrangement joins TRBV20-1 to TRBJ2-3; no clear D gene. This CDR3 contains 14 residues. Germline loops: CDR1 DFQATT, CDR2 SNEGSKA (reference sequence). The CDR3 reads CSARDLPSTDMQYF. The CDR3 DNA is TGCAGTGCTAGAGATCTCCCAAGCACAGATATGCAGTATTTT.

The V call is TRBV10-3, the J call TRBJ2-1, with 7 bases fitting TRBD1. V lost 2 bases to trimming and J lost 0 bases; unmatched junction nucleotides: 4. CDR1 is ENHRY, CDR2 SYGVKD, per germline. This CDR3 comprises 16 residues. The CDR3 nucleotides read TGTGCCATCAGTGAGCCGACAGGGAGCTCCTACAATGAGCAGTTCTTC. Protein product: CAISEPTGSSYNEQFF.

The CDR3: CASSLLALRTGGYTF. The CDR3 bases are TGTGCCAGCAGCTTATTGGCTCTTAGAACCGGTGGCTACACCTTC. The chain uses TRBV5-6 and TRBJ1-2; D is uncertain. The CDR3 sequence is 15 residues long. CDR1 and CDR2 from the germline V gene are SGHDT and YYEEEE. Trimming removed 2 bases from V and 7 bases from J, with 18 bases in between.

This clonotype was counted ten times or more. This chain links TRBV7-9 with TRBJ2-5, with 7 bases matching TRBD2. CDR1 and CDR2 (germline): SEHNR, FQNEAQ (reference sequence). The CDR3 length is 15 residues. V lost 4 bases and J lost 3; bases outside the gene matches: 8. For the CDR3, the DNA is TGTGCCAGCAGCTCACCCCCGGGAGGCGAAGAGACCCAGTACTTC. Its protein product is CASSSPPGGEETQYF.

The rearrangement joins TRBV28 to TRBJ2-7, with D possibly being TRBD2 (7 bases). V lost 0 bases, J lost 2 bases, and 14 bases lay in between. The CDR3 extends over 16 amino acids. Germline loops: CDR1 MDHEN, CDR2 SYDVKM. This chain's CDR3 is CASSLWRGGHPYEQYV. DNA of the CDR3: TGTGCCAGCAGTTTATGGAGGGGGGGCCACCCCTACGAGCAGTACGTC.

This clonotype has a single count. The chain recombines TRBV30 with TRBJ2-7; TRBD1 agrees at 9 bases. This CDR3 is built from 14 residues. Germline CDR1 reads GTSNPN; CDR2 reads SVGIG (reference sequence). Trimming at V came to 2 bases and at J to 3 bases, leaving 5 bases not matched to a gene. In nucleotides, the CDR3 is TGTGCCTGGAGTTTAGGACAGGGGATCTACGAGCAGTACTTC. Its translation: CAWSLGQGIYEQYF.

A remark on this clonotype: It may be a read error: a sequence one base away is much more abundant. The V gene is TRBV7-9, the J gene TRBJ2-7; TRBD1 aligns across 9 bases. From germline, CDR1 is SEHNR and CDR2 FQNEAQ (reference sequence). The CDR3 length is 14 residues. The trim removed 6 bases at V and 9 bases at J, leaving 12 bases unmatched. The CDR3 DNA is TGTGCCAGCAGTTCGCGGGACAGGGAGGACGTGCAGTACTTC. This sequence encodes CASSSRDREDVQYF.

The chain joins TRBV12-3 or TRBV12-4 to TRBJ2-1; D is perhaps TRBD1 or TRBD2 (6 bases each). The V gene lost 6 bases and the J gene lost 2 bases, with 11 bases spanning the gap. This CDR3 comprises 14 residues. The CDR3 region has the DNA TGTGCCAGCAGACCAGGGGAGGCCTACAATGAGCAGTTCTTC. It yields the protein CASRPGEAYNEQFF.

The CDR3 coding sequence is TGTGCCAGCAGTTTGGGCAAGTCCCCTATGCACGAGCAGTACGTC. It encodes CASSLGKSPMHEQYV. The rearrangement uses TRBV28 and TRBJ2-7; D is uncertain. CDR1 is MDHEN and CDR2 is SYDVKM in the germline V gene. The V end was cut by 3 bases, the J end by 5 bases, with 17 bases between. There are 15 residues in the CDR3.

This clonotype came up many times. The V call is TRBV10-3, the J call TRBJ2-1; maybe TRBD2 (5 bases). This CDR3 region has 13 residues. Trimming took 6 bases from V and 7 from J, leaving 13 bases between them. Germline loops: CDR1 ENHRY, CDR2 SYGVKD. CDR3 sequence reads: CAIRDLNSNEQFF. CDR3 nucleotides: TGTGCCATCAGGGACTTGAACTCGAATGAGCAGTTCTTC.

This clonotype was counted only a few times. The rearrangement uses TRBV10-3 and TRBJ1-5; D remains unclear. This CDR3 region has 15 residues. Trimming took off 2 bases at V and 4 bases at J, with 12 bases between the two ends. CDR1 and CDR2 from the germline V gene are ENHRY and SYGVKD. The CDR3 DNA follows: TGTGCCATCAGTGAGGTGGAGGGCGGGAATCAGCCCCAGCATTTT. Translation gives CAISEVEGGNQPQHF.

This clonotype was seen many times. The chain couples TRBV20-1 to TRBJ2-1, with D maybe TRBD2 (5 bases). V gave up 1 base and J gave up 8 bases, with 9 bases separating them. This CDR3 contains 12 residues. Germline V gene data show CDR1 as DFQATT and CDR2 as SNEGSKA (reference sequence). CDR3 sequence: CSARGPGDEQFF. Here the CDR3 DNA reads TGCAGTGCTAGAGGACCCGGGGATGAGCAGTTCTTC.

This clonotype was recorded at least ten times. The rearrangement links TRBV7-3 to TRBJ2-6, with unresolved D. This CDR3 comprises 14 residues. V dropped 5 bases and J dropped 1 base, with 6 bases sitting between them. CDR1 SGHTA and CDR2 FQGTGA come from the germline V gene. The DNA of the CDR3 is TGTGCCAGCAGCCCGCCGTCTGGGGCCAACGTCCTGACTTTC. It yields the protein CASSPPSGANVLTF.

The rearrangement uses TRBV6-2 or TRBV6-3 and TRBJ2-6; 13 bases are a match to TRBD2. The CDR3 loop spans 20 amino acids. Germline V lookup: CDR1 MNHEY, CDR2 SVGEGT. V shed 2 bases, J shed 3 bases, and the junction held 10 bases outside the gene matches. Here the CDR3 reads CASSYEILAGGPFGANVLTF. DNA of the CDR3: TGTGCCAGCAGTTACGAGATACTAGCGGGGGGGCCTTTTGGGGCCAACGTCCTGACTTTC.

This clonotype turned up a few times. The CDR3 DNA reads TGTGCCAGCAGCCAAGTTGACAGGGTCATTTCGTGGGGTGAGCAGTTCTTC. Its protein is CASSQVDRVISWGEQFF. The V gene is TRBV14, the J gene TRBJ2-1, with 7 bases matching TRBD1. CDR3 length: 17 amino acids. The ends lost 1 base at V and 9 bases at J; junction bases unmatched: 15. Germline V lookup: CDR1 SGHDN, CDR2 FVKESK.

Notes on this clonotype: This may stem from a read error, because a much larger clone lies one nucleotide away. The rearrangement joins TRBV12-3 or TRBV12-4 to TRBJ1-1; D is unresolved. This CDR3 has 15 residues. CDR3 bases: TGTTCCAGCACTAATCAATTCGGACGGAGCCCAGAAGCTTTCTTT. Translating gives CSSTNQFGRSPEAFF.

This clonotype showed up just a few times. The rearrangement uses TRBV7-3 and TRBJ1-1, with 8 bases lining up with TRBD1. J lost 2 bases, V lost 8 bases, and 7 bases had no gene match. Germline loops: CDR1 SGHTA, CDR2 FQGTGA. The CDR3 sequence is 14 residues long. The DNA for the CDR3 is TGTGCCAGCTCAAAGGACAGGGCCAACACTGAAGCTTTCTTT. As protein: CASSKDRANTEAFF.

The chain has TRBV6-1 and TRBJ2-7, with D perhaps matching TRBD2 (6 bases). This CDR3 has 13 residues. Germline lookup yields CDR1 MNHNS and CDR2 SASEGT. V was trimmed by 4 bases and J by 3 bases, leaving 10 bases between them. The CDR3 loop is CASSGVRGYEQYF. The CDR3 DNA follows: TGTGCCAGCAGTGGTGTGCGGGGCTACGAGCAGTACTTC.

The chain employs TRBV6-1 and TRBJ1-5; TRBD1 aligns across 8 bases. This CDR3 comprises 15 residues. Trimming at V came to 6 bases and at J to 7 bases, leaving 11 bases not matched to a gene. Germline CDR1 is MNHNS and CDR2 is SASEGT. The CDR3 bases are TGTGCCAGCAGAGATCAGGGGGCTATTGGGCAGCCCCAGCATTTT. Translating it yields CASRDQGAIGQPQHF.

This clonotype was seen at least ten times. J is TRBJ1-4 and V is TRBV11-2, with 7 bases fitting TRBD1. The CDR3 has 16 amino acids. V lost 5 bases and J lost 2; bases outside the gene matches: 8. Per the germline V gene, CDR1 is SGHAT and CDR2 is FQNNGV. The CDR3 DNA follows: TGTGCCAGCAGCCCGACAGGGTGGGGGACTAATGAAAAACTGTTTTTT. This encodes CASSPTGWGTNEKLFF. Full variable domain (remainder filled in from reference TRBV11-2 and TRBJ1-4): EAGVAQSPRYKIIEKRQSVAFWCNPISGHATLYWYQQILGQGPKLLIQFQNNGVVDDSQLPKDRFSAERLKGVDSTLKIQPAKLEDSAVYLCASSPTGWGTNEKLFFGSGTQLSVL.

This clonotype was observed at least ten times. V is TRBV11-2 and J is TRBJ2-7; 8 bases align to TRBD2. The V gene end was trimmed by 5 bases and the J gene end by 4 bases; junction bases not matched to a gene: 16. Germline V lookup: CDR1 SGHAT, CDR2 FQNNGV. CDR3 length: 17 amino acids. The CDR3 region is CASSPRTSPSTSYEQYV. In DNA, the CDR3 is TGTGCCAGCAGCCCACGGACTAGCCCATCGACATCTTACGAGCAGTACGTC.

This clonotype showed up many times. The V and J genes are TRBV7-9 and TRBJ2-2; weak D call: TRBD1 (5 bases). V was trimmed by 3 bases and J by 1 base, leaving 15 bases between them. Germline-derived CDR1 and CDR2 are SEHNR and FQNEAQ (reference sequence). CDR3 length equals 17 residues. CDR3 amino acids: CASSLNWQGENTGELFF. The DNA of the CDR3 is TGTGCCAGCAGCTTGAACTGGCAGGGTGAGAACACCGGGGAGCTGTTTTTT. The full variable domain, with the rest looked up from reference TRBV7-9 and TRBJ2-2, is DTGVSQNPRHKITKRGQNVTFRCDPISEHNRLYWYRQTLGQGPEFLTYFQNEAQLEKSRLLSDRFSAERPKGSFSTLEIQRTEQGDSAMYLCASSLNWQGENTGELFFGEGSRLTVL.

V is TRBV5-8 and J is TRBJ1-6, with 9 nucleotides matching TRBD1. With 4 bases clipped from V and 8 bases from J, the junction kept 4 bases outside the gene matches. The CDR3 covers 14 residues. Looked up from germline, CDR1 is SGHTS and CDR2 is YDEGEE. The CDR3 loop reads CASSQDRGYSPLHF. The CDR3 DNA sequence: TGTGCCAGCAGCCAGGACAGGGGTTATTCACCCCTCCACTTT.

CDR3 in amino acids: CSVDQTGGYYGYTF. The CDR3 DNA reads TGCAGCGTTGATCAGACAGGGGGCTACTATGGCTACACCTTC. V and J are TRBV29-1 and TRBJ1-2; 10 bases are shared with TRBD1. CDR3 length equals 14 residues. J gave up 3 bases and V 3 bases, and 4 bases lay outside the gene matches. From germline, CDR1 is SQVTM and CDR2 ANQGSEA. The full variable domain, its missing parts supplied by reference TRBV29-1 and TRBJ1-2, is SAVISQKPSRDICQRGTSLTIQCQVDSQVTMMFWYRQQPGQSLTLIATANQGSEATYESGFVIDKFPISRPNLTFSTLTVSNMSPEDSSIYLCSVDQTGGYYGYTFGSGTRLTVV.

In this sample, this clonotype turned up many times. This chain links TRBV6-5 with TRBJ2-5; a possible D gene is TRBD2 (5 bases). Germline V gene data show CDR1 as MNHEY and CDR2 as SVGAGI. This CDR3 comprises 15 residues. Between the trimmed V and J ends, which lost 0 bases and 2 bases, there was a span of 10 bases. The CDR3 region is CASSYSGRNQETQYF. The CDR3 coding sequence is TGTGCCAGCAGTTACTCGGGGAGAAATCAAGAGACCCAGTACTTC.